These T cell receptor beta chains were read from a single sample in a study of shared clonotypes between healthy human individuals. Only in-frame clones appear in the TCRdb table, and some are missing; sequencing was by immunoSEQ multiplex PCR. The sample includes around 2,000,000 clones, 85% to 95% seen only once; the top ten take roughly 0.13%. The sample comprised naive CD4+ T cells sorted from blood. These receptors were collected from a man aged 18 to 30 in good health. Each CDR3 is given with its conserved first and last residue. The D gene is left open where the match is weak. Rows may omit the clone size; those that give it use once, few, many or a size class.

TRBV29-1	TRBJ1-4	13	-	-	TGCAGCGTTGCAAGCAATACTAATGAAAAACTGTTTTTT	CSVASNTNEKLFF
TRBV7-8	TRBJ2-6	14	-	-	TGTGCCAGCAGCCACCCCACCGGGGCCAACGTCCTGACTTTC	CASSHPTGANVLTF
TRBV27	TRBJ2-2	15	-	-	TGTGCCAGCAGTCCCATCCCAGGGCTCACCGGGGAGCTGTTTTTT	CASSPIPGLTGELFF
TRBV2	TRBJ1-5	17	-	-	TGTGCCAGCAGTGAAAGGGGGGGCACAGGGAGAAGTAGGGCCCAGCATTTT	CASSERGGTGRSRAQHF
TRBV30	TRBJ2-1	14	-	-	TGTGCCTGGAGAAAATTGGCACTATACAATGAGCAGTTCTTC	CAWRKLALYNEQFF
TRBV5-1	TRBJ2-1	15	-	-	TGCGCCAGCAGCGAGGCAGGGCAAACCTACAATGAGCAGTTCTTC	CASSEAGQTYNEQFF
TRBV2	TRBJ1-5	17	TRBD1	-	TGTGCCAGCAGTTCCGGGACAGGGGGCGCGGGCAATCAGCCCCAGCATTTT	CASSSGTGGAGNQPQHF
TRBV7-2	TRBJ1-2	14	-	-	TGTGCCAGCAGCTCGGAGGGACACCCCTATGGCTACACCTTC	CASSSEGHPYGYTF
TRBV21-1	TRBJ1-5	13	-	few	TGTGCCAGCAGCAAGGACAGCGATCAGCCCCAGCATTTT	CASSKDSDQPQHF
TRBV5-5	TRBJ2-5	13	-	-	TGTGCCAGCAGCTGGGGGTACCAAGAGACCCAGTACTTC	CASSWGYQETQYF
TRBV29-1	TRBJ2-2	15	TRBD1	once	TGCAGCGCGCACCCGGGACAGGGGATGACCGGGGAGCTGTTTTTT	CSAHPGQGMTGELFF
TRBV5-4	TRBJ1-1	15	-	-	TGTGCCAGCAGCTTTGGCCCGACAGAGAACACTGAAGCTTTCTTT	CASSFGPTENTEAFF
TRBV5-6	TRBJ1-5	15	-	-	TGTGCCAGCACCTTAGGACTAGGCCTCAATCAGCCCCAGCATTTT	CASTLGLGLNQPQHF
TRBV7-2	TRBJ1-5	14	-	-	TGTGCCAGCAGCCCGCCTGGTAGCAATCAGCCCCAGCATTTT	CASSPPGSNQPQHF
TRBV27	TRBJ2-7	14	TRBD1	-	TGTGCCAGCAGTCCCCGGACAGGCTCCTACGAGCAGTACTTC	CASSPRTGSYEQYF
TRBV11-2	TRBJ2-5	13	-	-	TGTGCCAGCAGCTCGCAGCAAAACCCCGGCCAGTACTTC	CASSSQQNPGQYF
TRBV9	TRBJ1-1	14	-	-	TGTGCCAGCAGCGTAGAAAGGGCAGGCGGAAAAGCTTTCTTT	CASSVERAGGKAFF
TRBV7-2	TRBJ2-7	15	TRBD2	once	TGTGCCAGCACCCCGACTAGCGGCAATTCATACGAGCAGTACTTC	CASTPTSGNSYEQYF
TRBV7-9	TRBJ1-2	14	-	once	TGTGCCAGCAGCCCTCTATTGGGGGCGAGAGGCTACACCTTC	CASSPLLGARGYTF
TRBV6-5	TRBJ1-2	14	TRBD1	-	TGTGCCAGCAGTGGACAGGGGGCTGCTTATGGCTACACCTTC	CASSGQGAAYGYTF
TRBV27	TRBJ1-5	15	TRBD1	-	TGTGCCAGCAGAGCCGGGACAGCCAACAATCAGCCCCAGCATTTT	CASRAGTANNQPQHF
TRBV10-3	TRBJ2-7	14	TRBD1	-	TGTGCCATCAGCGGACAGGCCGGTTGGGACGAGCAGTACTTC	CAISGQAGWDEQYF
TRBV5-4	TRBJ2-3	13	-	-	TGTGCCAGCAGCTTGGAGAGCACAGATACGCAGTATTTT	CASSLESTDTQYF
TRBV19	TRBJ1-1	19	-	-	TGTGCCAGTAGTATATTTCGGGGTTCCGTCCGAGAGGGGAACACTGAAGCTTTCTTT	CASSIFRGSVREGNTEAFF
TRBV30	TRBJ1-3	16	-	-	TGTGCCTGGAGTGTAGGGAGGGGGGGCTCTGGAAACACCATATATTTT	CAWSVGRGGSGNTIYF
TRBV28	TRBJ1-1	14	TRBD1	once	TGTGCCAGCAGTTTGGGGGACAGGAACACTGAAGCTTTCTTT	CASSLGDRNTEAFF
TRBV9	TRBJ1-2	16	TRBD1	-	TGTGCCAGCAGCGTAGACCCGGACAGGCTGCCGCATGGCTACACCTTC	CASSVDPDRLPHGYTF
TRBV4-1	TRBJ2-1	14	-	-	TGCGCCAGCAGGCCCGGGACCAGTTACAATGAGCAGTTCTTC	CASRPGTSYNEQFF
TRBV5-1	TRBJ2-1	16	TRBD2	once	TGCGCCAGCAGCGGAGGAGGGACTATCTCCTACAATGAGCAGTTCTTC	CASSGGGTISYNEQFF
TRBV5-1	TRBJ2-3	15	-	-	TGCGCCAGCAGCTTGTTCGGCGGGAGCACAGATACGCAGTATTTT	CASSLFGGSTDTQYF
TRBV5-1	TRBJ2-5	14	-	-	TGCGCCAGCAGCTTGGAGCGCGGGGCGGAGACCCAGTACTTC	CASSLERGAETQYF
TRBV6-1	TRBJ2-7	14	-	-	TGTGCCAGCAGTGAAGGAGGTCGGTCCTACGAGCAGTACTTC	CASSEGGRSYEQYF
TRBV7-2	TRBJ2-1	16	-	-	TGTGCCAGCAGCTTAGCGTGGGTCGGAGGGGGCAATGAGCAGTTCTTC	CASSLAWVGGGNEQFF
TRBV27	TRBJ2-2	17	-	once	TGTGCCAGCAGTTCCCCGTTACTATATTCGGCCACCGGGGAGCTGTTTTTT	CASSSPLLYSATGELFF
TRBV6-1	TRBJ2-3	12	-	-	TGTGCCAGCAACCCGTCCCGGGGTACGCAGTATTTT	CASNPSRGTQYF
TRBV5-4	TRBJ2-7	15	TRBD2	-	TGTGCCAGCAGCTTATCTAGCGGTAAGACGCAAGAGCAGTACTTC	CASSLSSGKTQEQYF
TRBV12-5	TRBJ1-1	17	-	-	TGTGCTAGTGGTTTGGAAAGGGGCGCAGGGCTCTACACTGAAGCTTTCTTT	CASGLERGAGLYTEAFF
TRBV13	TRBJ2-5	13	-	-	TGTGCCAGCAGCTTAGGAGCGGGAGAGACCCAGTACTTC	CASSLGAGETQYF
TRBV29-1	TRBJ2-1	11	-	-	TGCAGCGTTGCAACGGGGATTGAGCAGTTCTTC	CSVATGIEQFF
TRBV7-8	TRBJ1-6	14	-	-	TGTGCCAGCAGCTTAACGGAGGGCTTAGCACCCCTCCACTTT	CASSLTEGLAPLHF
TRBV7-2	TRBJ2-5	15	TRBD2	-	TGTGCCAGCAGCTTAGGAGCGGGAGGCCAAGAGACCCAGTACTTC	CASSLGAGGQETQYF
TRBV7-2	TRBJ2-2	16	-	-	TGTGCCAGCAGCTTAGGAATTATGCAGTACACCGGGGAGCTGTTTTTT	CASSLGIMQYTGELFF
TRBV28	TRBJ1-5	19	TRBD1	-	TGTGCCAGCAGTTTATACGAATATCAGACAGGGCAGCGCAATCAGCCCCAGCATTTT	CASSLYEYQTGQRNQPQHF
TRBV5-4	TRBJ1-2	12	-	once	TGTGCCAGCAGCTTGGACTTCTATGGCTACACCTTC	CASSLDFYGYTF
TRBV5-1	TRBJ1-3	15	TRBD1	-	TGCGCCAGCAGCCCGACAGGGGGCTCAGGAAACACCATATATTTT	CASSPTGGSGNTIYF
TRBV11-2	TRBJ1-2	12	-	-	TGTGCCAGCAGCTTAGAAGGGAATGGCTACACCTTC	CASSLEGNGYTF
TRBV5-3	TRBJ1-1	13	-	-	TGTGCCAGAAGCTGGGGGAGAGGGACGGAAGCTTTCTTT	CARSWGRGTEAFF
TRBV27	TRBJ1-1	14	-	-	TGTGCCAGCAGTGGGCGGGGGACGAACTCTGAAGCTTTCTTT	CASSGRGTNSEAFF
TRBV7-9	TRBJ2-7	14	TRBD2	-	TGTGCCAGCAGCAAGGGACTAGCGGACTACGAGCAGTACTTC	CASSKGLADYEQYF
TRBV13	TRBJ2-2	18	-	once	TGTGCCAGCAGCTTAGACCTTGGTTACGGCCAGAACACCGGGGAGCTGTTTTTT	CASSLDLGYGQNTGELFF
TRBV30	TRBJ2-3	14	TRBD1	once	TGTGCCTGGGCCCGGGACAGGGGTTTCGATACGCAGTATTTT	CAWARDRGFDTQYF
TRBV18	TRBJ1-6	16	TRBD1	-	TGTGCCAGCTCACCACGGGAAACAGGGGAGAATTCACCCCTCCACTTT	CASSPRETGENSPLHF
TRBV28	TRBJ1-5	14	-	-	TGTGCCAGCAGTTTATCTATAAGCAATCAGCCCCAGCATTTT	CASSLSISNQPQHF
TRBV11-2	TRBJ1-1	15	-	-	TGTGCCAGCAGCTTAGCCGTGGGTATGAACACTGAAGCTTTCTTT	CASSLAVGMNTEAFF
TRBV6-5	TRBJ1-6	15	-	-	TGTGCCAGCAGCTCGCAGGGGCCTTATAATTCACCCCTCCACTTT	CASSSQGPYNSPLHF